The TCR beta chain described here comes from a study of a mutant IDH1 vaccine in newly diagnosed glioma. Across the whole study: Patients were pretreated with radiotherapy, temozolomide, or both, mostly both.

Study-wide results and caveats: It was about 93% of patients that developed vaccine-induced immune responses.

Clones were read by immunoSEQ multiplex PCR, and TCRdb kept only the in-frame ones, dropping some. The sample has about 55,000 clones, 75% to 90% seen once. CDR3 size: 16 residues. The V end lost 1 base, the J end lost 4 bases, and 16 bases lay between the germline ends. CDR1 and CDR2 from the germline V gene are SGHRS and YFSETQ. Time point described: week 23, last vaccination. Topical imiquimod accompanied each vaccine dose, which consisted of 300 ug of mutant IDH1 20-mer peptide. As regards this clone: Its antigen is currently unknown.

The chain employs TRBV5-1 and TRBJ2-3; D is perhaps TRBD1 (7 bases). The sample here was PBMCs, taken from a glioma patient whose treatment included an IDH1 peptide vaccine. This receptor was identified in a man aged 35 to 55 with glioma. DNA of the CDR3: TGCGCCAGCAGCTTGCAGGGGGGCCGCCGTGCAGATACGCAGTATTTT. Amino acids: CASSLQGGRRADTQYF.